Listed below are T cell receptor beta chains from one sample, sequenced in a study of human T cells and chemical hapten exposure. Using its own MiXCR run on the RACE reads, TCRdb lists one record per CDR3 protein. The sample includes 80,000 to 100,000 distinct CDR3 sequences, around 12% of them seen just once. The starting material was whole blood, obtained in connection with sensitization to the hapten diphenylcyclopropenone (DPC). The receptors were sampled from a woman between 35 and 50 years old with alopecia areata. Some clones in this sample may be carry-over from other donors' samples. CDR3s include the opening cysteine and the closing phenylalanine or tryptophan. A D gene is named only where the DNA matches it firmly. Size is stated for part of the rows, as once, few or many counts, or as a class when the clone is expanded.

v_call: TRBV4-3
j_call: TRBJ2-1
clone_size: few
d_call: NA
cdr3_nt: TGCGCCAGCAGCCAAGAGCAGGGAACAGGGGAGCAGTTCTTC
cdr3_aa: CASSQEQGTGEQFF

v_call: TRBV11-2
j_call: TRBJ2-5
clone_size: few
d_call: TRBD2
cdr3_nt: TGTGCCAGCAGCTTAATAGGACTAGCGGCATACATCCAAGAGACCCAGTACTTC
cdr3_aa: CASSLIGLAAYIQETQYF

v_call: TRBV5-6
j_call: TRBJ1-1
clone_size: few
d_call: NA
cdr3_nt: TGTGCCAGCAGCTTGGCCGGGAAAAGTGAAGCTTTCTTT
cdr3_aa: CASSLAGKSEAFF

v_call: TRBV6-6
j_call: TRBJ2-7
clone_size: NA
d_call: NA
cdr3_nt: TGTGCCACCAGACCACGACAGGTCCCGTACGAGCAGTACTTC
cdr3_aa: CATRPRQVPYEQYF

v_call: TRBV4-2
j_call: TRBJ2-3
clone_size: NA
d_call: NA
cdr3_nt: TGTGCCAGCAGCCAAGATCGGGCCAGAGGCGCAGATACGCAGTATTTT
cdr3_aa: CASSQDRARGADTQYF

v_call: TRBV27
j_call: TRBJ2-7
clone_size: few
d_call: TRBD2
cdr3_nt: TGTGCCAGCAGTTTAGGACTAGTTAGGGTATACGAGCAGTACTTC
cdr3_aa: CASSLGLVRVYEQYF

v_call: TRBV3-2
j_call: TRBJ2-7
clone_size: few
d_call: NA
cdr3_nt: TGTGCCAGCAGCCAAGAAAGCGGAGGGCCCTACGAGCAGTACTTC
cdr3_aa: CASSQESGGPYEQYF

v_call: TRBV7-9
j_call: TRBJ2-5
clone_size: many
d_call: NA
cdr3_nt: TGTGCCAGCAGCCGGGGATCCCAAGAGACCCAGTACTTC
cdr3_aa: CASSRGSQETQYF

v_call: TRBV6-4
j_call: TRBJ2-3
clone_size: few
d_call: NA
cdr3_nt: TGTGCCAGCAGCGAACTACCCGGGAAAGATACGCAGTATTTT
cdr3_aa: CASSELPGKDTQYF

v_call: TRBV12-3/TRBV12-4
j_call: TRBJ2-7
clone_size: NA
d_call: TRBD1
cdr3_nt: TGTGCCAGCAACAGACAGGGGGCCGGTGAGCAGTACTTC
cdr3_aa: CASNRQGAGEQYF

v_call: TRBV29-1
j_call: TRBJ1-4
clone_size: few
d_call: TRBD1
cdr3_nt: TGCAGCGCCACCAGCGGCGGGACAGCTGAAAAACTGTTTTTT
cdr3_aa: CSATSGGTAEKLFF

v_call: TRBV7-2
j_call: TRBJ1-6
clone_size: NA
d_call: TRBD1
cdr3_nt: TGTGCCAGCAGCCCTCGGGACAGGGGGTTTTCACCCCTCCACTTT
cdr3_aa: CASSPRDRGFSPLHF

v_call: TRBV9
j_call: TRBJ2-3
clone_size: few
d_call: NA
cdr3_nt: TGTGCCAGCAGCCCACTCCCGAGTGGCACAGATACGCAGTATTTT
cdr3_aa: CASSPLPSGTDTQYF

v_call: TRBV29-1
j_call: TRBJ2-5
clone_size: NA
d_call: NA
cdr3_nt: TGCAGCGTTCGTCCATCAGAGACCCAGTACTTC
cdr3_aa: CSVRPSETQYF

v_call: TRBV2
j_call: TRBJ2-3
clone_size: many
d_call: NA
cdr3_nt: TGTGCCAGCAGTAGCACAGATACGCAGTATTTT
cdr3_aa: CASSSTDTQYF

v_call: TRBV28
j_call: TRBJ2-4
clone_size: NA
d_call: NA
cdr3_nt: TGTGCCAGCAGTTCTAAGCCCTGGGGACAGCGGGGAAACATTCAGTACTTC
cdr3_aa: CASSSKPWGQRGNIQYF

v_call: TRBV30
j_call: TRBJ2-1
clone_size: once
d_call: NA
cdr3_nt: TGTGCCTGGAGCCATAATATTGACAATGAGCAGTTCTTC
cdr3_aa: CAWSHNIDNEQFF

v_call: TRBV7-2
j_call: TRBJ1-4
clone_size: NA
d_call: NA
cdr3_nt: TGTGCCAGCAGCTTAATGCGTGAAAAACTGTTTTTT
cdr3_aa: CASSLMREKLFF

v_call: TRBV12-2
j_call: TRBJ2-7
clone_size: few
d_call: NA
cdr3_nt: TGTGCAAGTCGCCGTAGGCTCCTAGCGGGAGAATTCTACGAGCAGTACTTC
cdr3_aa: CASRRRLLAGEFYEQYF

v_call: TRBV6-2/TRBV6-3
j_call: TRBJ1-3
clone_size: few
d_call: NA
cdr3_nt: TGTGCCAGCAGCGTCCGCGGACTATTCTCTGGAAACACCATATATTTT
cdr3_aa: CASSVRGLFSGNTIYF

v_call: TRBV2
j_call: TRBJ2-2
clone_size: NA
d_call: NA
cdr3_nt: TGTGCCAGCAGCCGGAACACCGGGGAGCTGTTTTTT
cdr3_aa: CASSRNTGELFF

v_call: TRBV4-2
j_call: TRBJ2-3
clone_size: few
d_call: NA
cdr3_nt: TGTGCCAGCTGTGCGGGACAAACAGATACGCAGTATTTT
cdr3_aa: CASCAGQTDTQYF

v_call: TRBV6-5
j_call: TRBJ2-3
clone_size: NA
d_call: NA
cdr3_nt: TGTGCCAGCAGTTACCGGAGCGGGCTAGGCACAGATACGCAGTATTTT
cdr3_aa: CASSYRSGLGTDTQYF

v_call: TRBV11-2
j_call: TRBJ2-7
clone_size: many
d_call: TRBD2
cdr3_nt: TGTGCCAGCAGCAGGCGAGCCGGGACTAGCGGGAGAGGCGCCTACGAGCAGTACTTC
cdr3_aa: CASSRRAGTSGRGAYEQYF

v_call: TRBV12-3/TRBV12-4
j_call: TRBJ2-7
clone_size: few
d_call: NA
cdr3_nt: TGTGCCAGCAGTTTAGGCGGGACCTACGAGCAGTACTTC
cdr3_aa: CASSLGGTYEQYF

v_call: TRBV6-2/TRBV6-3
j_call: TRBJ2-1
clone_size: many
d_call: NA
cdr3_nt: TGTGCCAGCATGAGTGGACTACTCGGCCTCCTACCCAATGAGCAGTTCTTC
cdr3_aa: CASMSGLLGLLPNEQFF

v_call: TRBV12-3/TRBV12-4
j_call: TRBJ1-1
clone_size: few
d_call: NA
cdr3_nt: TGTGCCAGCACATACCAGGGTTTCACTGAAGCTTTCTTT
cdr3_aa: CASTYQGFTEAFF

v_call: TRBV7-9
j_call: TRBJ2-2
clone_size: many
d_call: NA
cdr3_nt: TGTGCCAGCAGCTTAAAGGACTGGGGCACCGGGGAGCTGTTTTTT
cdr3_aa: CASSLKDWGTGELFF

v_call: TRBV7-3
j_call: TRBJ2-1
clone_size: many
d_call: TRBD1
cdr3_nt: TGTGCCAGCAGCCAAATGACCGGGACAGGGCAGTTCTTC
cdr3_aa: CASSQMTGTGQFF

v_call: TRBV18
j_call: TRBJ1-5
clone_size: NA
d_call: NA
cdr3_nt: TGTGCCAGCTCACCGGGACGGGACCAGCCCCAGCATTTT
cdr3_aa: CASSPGRDQPQHF

v_call: TRBV2
j_call: TRBJ2-1
clone_size: few
d_call: NA
cdr3_nt: TGTGCCAGCAGTGCAGAACGGCGCTCCTACAATGAGCAGTTCTTC
cdr3_aa: CASSAERRSYNEQFF

v_call: TRBV28
j_call: TRBJ2-3
clone_size: NA
d_call: TRBD2
cdr3_nt: TGTGCCAGCAGTTTAGGACAGGGGACTAGCGGGGGCACAGATACGCAGTATTTT
cdr3_aa: CASSLGQGTSGGTDTQYF

v_call: TRBV7-9
j_call: TRBJ2-2
clone_size: NA
d_call: NA
cdr3_nt: TGTGCCAGCGGGACTCCCGGGTTCGGCACCGGGGAGCTGTTTTTT
cdr3_aa: CASGTPGFGTGELFF

v_call: TRBV28
j_call: TRBJ2-3
clone_size: many
d_call: TRBD2
cdr3_nt: TGTGCCAGCAGTTTTACTAGCGGGAGTACAGATACGCAGTATTTT
cdr3_aa: CASSFTSGSTDTQYF

v_call: TRBV9
j_call: TRBJ1-1
clone_size: many
d_call: NA
cdr3_nt: TGTGCCAGCGGGGGCCGCGGCACTGAAGCTTTCTTT
cdr3_aa: CASGGRGTEAFF

v_call: TRBV6-1
j_call: TRBJ2-7
clone_size: many
d_call: NA
cdr3_nt: TGTGCCAGCACCGCGTCAGGCTACGAGCAGTACTTC
cdr3_aa: CASTASGYEQYF

v_call: TRBV20-1
j_call: TRBJ1-4
clone_size: few
d_call: NA
cdr3_nt: TGCAGTGCCGGACGGTCAAGACTGTTTTTT
cdr3_aa: CSAGRSRLFF

v_call: TRBV7-2
j_call: TRBJ1-5
clone_size: few
d_call: NA
cdr3_nt: TGTGCCAGCAGCTCTATGATCCTAGCTGGGCAGAACTATCAGCCCCAGCATTTT
cdr3_aa: CASSSMILAGQNYQPQHF

v_call: TRBV18
j_call: TRBJ2-4
clone_size: NA
d_call: NA
cdr3_nt: TGTGCCAGCTCACCACCGACGGGCGACTTTATGAACATTCAGTACTTC
cdr3_aa: CASSPPTGDFMNIQYF

v_call: TRBV11-2
j_call: TRBJ2-7
clone_size: few
d_call: NA
cdr3_nt: TGTGCCAGCAGCTTATTCCCAGGGCAGACCTACGAGCAGTACTTC
cdr3_aa: CASSLFPGQTYEQYF

v_call: TRBV10-3
j_call: TRBJ2-3
clone_size: many
d_call: NA
cdr3_nt: TGTGCCATCATGGAGGGGGGCACAGATACGCAGTATTTT
cdr3_aa: CAIMEGGTDTQYF

v_call: TRBV5-1
j_call: TRBJ2-3
clone_size: few
d_call: NA
cdr3_nt: TGCGCCAGCAGCTTGGCAGGGCCAGCCGATACGCAGTATTTT
cdr3_aa: CASSLAGPADTQYF

v_call: TRBV12-3/TRBV12-4
j_call: TRBJ2-1
clone_size: many
d_call: NA
cdr3_nt: TGTGCCAGCAGTCTCGGGCCCCGATCCACCCATGAGCAGTTCTTC
cdr3_aa: CASSLGPRSTHEQFF